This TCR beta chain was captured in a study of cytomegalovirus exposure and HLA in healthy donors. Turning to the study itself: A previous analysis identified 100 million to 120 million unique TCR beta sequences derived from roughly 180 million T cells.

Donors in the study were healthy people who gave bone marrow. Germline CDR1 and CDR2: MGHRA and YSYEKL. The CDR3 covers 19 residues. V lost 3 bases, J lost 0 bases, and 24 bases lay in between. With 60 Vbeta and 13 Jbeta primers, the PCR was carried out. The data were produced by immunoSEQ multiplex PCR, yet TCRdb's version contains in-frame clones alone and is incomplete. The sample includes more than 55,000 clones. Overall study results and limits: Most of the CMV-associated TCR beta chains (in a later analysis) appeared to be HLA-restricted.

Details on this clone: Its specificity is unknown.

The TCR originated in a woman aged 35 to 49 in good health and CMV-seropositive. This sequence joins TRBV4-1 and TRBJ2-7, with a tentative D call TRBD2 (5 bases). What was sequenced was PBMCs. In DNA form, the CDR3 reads TGCGCCAGCAGCCATTCCCTTAGCGTGAGGCTTGCGAGCTCCTACGAGCAGTACTTC. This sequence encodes CASSHSLSVRLASSYEQYF.